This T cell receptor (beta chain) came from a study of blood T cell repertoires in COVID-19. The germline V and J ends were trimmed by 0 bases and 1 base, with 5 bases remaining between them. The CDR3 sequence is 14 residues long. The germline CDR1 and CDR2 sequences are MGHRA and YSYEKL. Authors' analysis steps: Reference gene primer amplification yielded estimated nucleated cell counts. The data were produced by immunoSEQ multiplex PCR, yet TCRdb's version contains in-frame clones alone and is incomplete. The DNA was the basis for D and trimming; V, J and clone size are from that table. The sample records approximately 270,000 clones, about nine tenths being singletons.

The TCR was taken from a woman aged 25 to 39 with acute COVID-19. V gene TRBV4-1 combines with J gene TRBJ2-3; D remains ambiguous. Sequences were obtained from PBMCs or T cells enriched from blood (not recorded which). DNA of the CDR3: TGCGCCAGCAGCCAAGATCCAGGCACAGATACGCAGTATTTT. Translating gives CASSQDPGTDTQYF.